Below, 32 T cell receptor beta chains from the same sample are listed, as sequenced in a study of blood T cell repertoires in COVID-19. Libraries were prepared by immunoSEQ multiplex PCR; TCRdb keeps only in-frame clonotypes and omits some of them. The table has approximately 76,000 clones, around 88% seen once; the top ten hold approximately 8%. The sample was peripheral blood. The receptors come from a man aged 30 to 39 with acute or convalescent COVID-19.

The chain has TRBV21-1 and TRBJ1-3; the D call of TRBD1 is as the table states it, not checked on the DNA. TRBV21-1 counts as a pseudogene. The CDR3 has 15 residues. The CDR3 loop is CASSKDGTEGNTIYF. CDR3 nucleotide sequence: TGTGCCAGCAGCAAAGACGGGACAGAGGGAAACACCATATATTTT.

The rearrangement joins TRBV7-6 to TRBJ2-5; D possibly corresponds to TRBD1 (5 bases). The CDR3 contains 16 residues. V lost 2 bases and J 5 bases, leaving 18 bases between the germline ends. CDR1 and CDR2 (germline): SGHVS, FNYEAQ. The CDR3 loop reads CASSLNPTVDGETQYF. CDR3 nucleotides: TGTGCCAGCAGCTTAAACCCGACAGTGGATGGGGAGACCCAGTACTTC.

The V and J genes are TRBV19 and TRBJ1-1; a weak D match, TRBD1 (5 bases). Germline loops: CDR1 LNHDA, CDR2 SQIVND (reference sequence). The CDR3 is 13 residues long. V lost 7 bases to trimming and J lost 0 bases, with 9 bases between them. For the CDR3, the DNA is TGTGCCAGTAAAAGACAGATGAACACTGAAGCTTTCTTT. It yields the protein CASKRQMNTEAFF.

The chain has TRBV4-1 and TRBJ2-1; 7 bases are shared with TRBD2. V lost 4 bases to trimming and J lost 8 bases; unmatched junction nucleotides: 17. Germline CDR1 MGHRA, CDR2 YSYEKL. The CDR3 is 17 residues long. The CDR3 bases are TGCGCCAGCAGCCGGGGTCTAGGGAGGGGAGGATGGGATGAGCAGTTCTTC. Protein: CASSRGLGRGGWDEQFF.

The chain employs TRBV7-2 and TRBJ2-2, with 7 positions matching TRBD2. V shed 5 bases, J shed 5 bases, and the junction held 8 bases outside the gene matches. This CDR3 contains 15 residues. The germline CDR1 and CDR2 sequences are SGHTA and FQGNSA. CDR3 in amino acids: CASSLGLVGTGELFF. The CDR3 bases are TGTGCCAGCAGCCTCGGACTAGTTGGAACCGGGGAGCTGTTTTTT.

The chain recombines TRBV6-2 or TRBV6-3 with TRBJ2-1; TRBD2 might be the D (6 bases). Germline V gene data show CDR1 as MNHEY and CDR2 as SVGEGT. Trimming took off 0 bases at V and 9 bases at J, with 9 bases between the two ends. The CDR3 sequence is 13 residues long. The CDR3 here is CASSYSWGGEQFF. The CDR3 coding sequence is TGTGCCAGCAGTTACTCTTGGGGAGGTGAGCAGTTCTTC.

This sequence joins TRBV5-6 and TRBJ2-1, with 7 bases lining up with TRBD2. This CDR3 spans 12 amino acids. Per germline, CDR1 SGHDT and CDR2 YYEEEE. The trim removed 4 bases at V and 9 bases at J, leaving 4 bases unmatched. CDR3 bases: TGTGCCAGCAGCCTCTGGGAGGGTGAGCAGTTCTTC. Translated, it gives CASSLWEGEQFF.

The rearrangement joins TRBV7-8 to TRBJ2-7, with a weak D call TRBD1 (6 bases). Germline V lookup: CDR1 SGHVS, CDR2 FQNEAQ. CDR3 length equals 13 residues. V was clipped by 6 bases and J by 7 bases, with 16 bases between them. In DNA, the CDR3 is TGTGCCAGCAGGCCCACAGGGTCTCCTGAGCAGTACTTC. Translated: CASRPTGSPEQYF.

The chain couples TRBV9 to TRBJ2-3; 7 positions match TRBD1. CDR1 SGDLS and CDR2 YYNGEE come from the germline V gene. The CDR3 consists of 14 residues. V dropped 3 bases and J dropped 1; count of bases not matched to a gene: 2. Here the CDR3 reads CASSADRGTDTQYF. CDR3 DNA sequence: TGTGCCAGCAGCGCAGACAGGGGCACAGATACGCAGTATTTT.

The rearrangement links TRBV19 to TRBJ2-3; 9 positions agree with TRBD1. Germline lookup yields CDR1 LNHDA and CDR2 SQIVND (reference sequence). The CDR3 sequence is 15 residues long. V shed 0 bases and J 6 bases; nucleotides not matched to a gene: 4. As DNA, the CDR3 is TGTGCCAGTAGTATAGAAGGGACAGGGTCGGATACGCAGTATTTT. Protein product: CASSIEGTGSDTQYF. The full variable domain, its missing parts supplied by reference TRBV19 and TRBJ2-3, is DGGITQSPKYLFRKEGQNVTLSCEQNLNHDAMYWYRQDPGQGLRLIYYSQIVNDFQKGDIAEGYSVSREKKESFPLTVTSAQKNPTAFYLCASSIEGTGSDTQYFGPGTRLTVL.

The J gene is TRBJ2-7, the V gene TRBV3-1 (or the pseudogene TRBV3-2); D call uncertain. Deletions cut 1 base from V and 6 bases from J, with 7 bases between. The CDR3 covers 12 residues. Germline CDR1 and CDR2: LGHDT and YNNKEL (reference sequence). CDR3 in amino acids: CASSQGWAEQYF. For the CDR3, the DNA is TGTGCCAGCAGCCAAGGGTGGGCCGAGCAGTACTTC.

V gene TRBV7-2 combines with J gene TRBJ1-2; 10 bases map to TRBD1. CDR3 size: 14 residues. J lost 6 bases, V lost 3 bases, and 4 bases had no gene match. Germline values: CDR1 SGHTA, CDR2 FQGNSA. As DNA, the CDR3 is TGTGCCAGCAGCTTTCTAGGGACAGGGGATGGCTACACCTTC. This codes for CASSFLGTGDGYTF.

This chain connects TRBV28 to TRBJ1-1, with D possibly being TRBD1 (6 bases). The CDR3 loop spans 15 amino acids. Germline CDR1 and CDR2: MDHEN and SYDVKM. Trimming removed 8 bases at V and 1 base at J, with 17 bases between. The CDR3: CASGLETGRNTEAFF. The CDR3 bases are TGTGCCAGCGGACTTGAGACAGGTAGGAACACTGAAGCTTTCTTT.

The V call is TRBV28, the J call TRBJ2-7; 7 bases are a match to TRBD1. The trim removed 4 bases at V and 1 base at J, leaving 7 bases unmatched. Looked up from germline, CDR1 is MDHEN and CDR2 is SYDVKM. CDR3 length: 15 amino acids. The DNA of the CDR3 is TGTGCCAGCAGTTCCAGTCGACAGGGTTCCTACGAGCAGTACTTC. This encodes CASSSSRQGSYEQYF.

DNA of the CDR3: TGTGCCAGCTCTGTGTCCGCGAACACCGGGGAGCTGTTTTTT. Encoded protein: CASSVSANTGELFF. V gene TRBV6-5 combines with J gene TRBJ2-2; D is ambiguous. The CDR3 is 14 amino acids. Germline CDR1 MNHEY, CDR2 SVGAGI. The ends were cut back, 8 bases at V and 0 bases at J, with 10 bases in the middle.

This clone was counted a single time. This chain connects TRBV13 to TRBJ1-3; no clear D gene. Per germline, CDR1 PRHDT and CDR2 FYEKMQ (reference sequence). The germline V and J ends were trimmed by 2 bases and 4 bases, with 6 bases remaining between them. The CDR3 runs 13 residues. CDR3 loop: CASSLTHGNTIYF. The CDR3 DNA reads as TGTGCCAGCAGCTTAACTCACGGAAACACCATATATTTT.

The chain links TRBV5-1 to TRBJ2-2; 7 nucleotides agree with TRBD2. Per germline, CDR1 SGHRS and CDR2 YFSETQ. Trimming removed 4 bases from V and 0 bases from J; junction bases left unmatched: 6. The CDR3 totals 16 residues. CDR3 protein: CASSPNRGANTGELFF. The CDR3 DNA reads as TGCGCCAGCAGCCCCAACCGGGGGGCGAACACCGGGGAGCTGTTTTTT.

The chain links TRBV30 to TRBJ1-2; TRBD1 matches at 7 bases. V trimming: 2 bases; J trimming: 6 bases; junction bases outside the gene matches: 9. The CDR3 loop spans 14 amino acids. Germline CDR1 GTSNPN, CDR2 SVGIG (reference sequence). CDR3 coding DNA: TGTGCCTGGAGTTTCCCGGGACAGACCGATGGCTACACCTTC. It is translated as CAWSFPGQTDGYTF.

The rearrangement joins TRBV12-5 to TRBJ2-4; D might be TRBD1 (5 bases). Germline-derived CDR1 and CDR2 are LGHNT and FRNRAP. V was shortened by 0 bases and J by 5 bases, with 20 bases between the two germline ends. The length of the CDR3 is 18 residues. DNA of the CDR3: TGTGCTAGTGGTTTGGTACTCAGGGTGGATAGGTTGGAAAACATTCAGTACTTC. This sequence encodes CASGLVLRVDRLENIQYF. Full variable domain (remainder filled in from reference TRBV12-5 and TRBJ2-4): DARVTQTPRHKVTEMGQEVTMRCQPILGHNTVFWYRQTMMQGLELLAYFRNRAPLDDSGMPKDRFSAEMPDATLATLKIQPSEPRDSAVYFCASGLVLRVDRLENIQYFGAGTRLSVL.

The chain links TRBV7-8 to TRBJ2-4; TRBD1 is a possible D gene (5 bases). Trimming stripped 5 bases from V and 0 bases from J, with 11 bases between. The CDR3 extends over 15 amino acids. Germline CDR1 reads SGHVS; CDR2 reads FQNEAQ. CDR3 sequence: CASSEQEIAKNIQYF. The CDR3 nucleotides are TGTGCCAGCAGCGAACAGGAGATAGCCAAAAACATTCAGTACTTC.

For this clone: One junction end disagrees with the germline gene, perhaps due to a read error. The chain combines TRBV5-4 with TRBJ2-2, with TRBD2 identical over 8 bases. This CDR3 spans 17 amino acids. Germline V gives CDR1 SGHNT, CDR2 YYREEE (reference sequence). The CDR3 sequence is CASRLAGGGRPSGELFF. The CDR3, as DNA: TGTGCCAGCAGGTTGGCCGGGGGGGGGCGACCCTCCGGGGAGCTGTTTTTT.

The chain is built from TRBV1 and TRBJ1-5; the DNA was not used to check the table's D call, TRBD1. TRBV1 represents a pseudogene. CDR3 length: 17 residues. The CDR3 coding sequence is TGCACCAGCAGCCAAGCCGGCAGGGGAACTAGCAATCAGCCCCAGCATTTT. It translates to CTSSQAGRGTSNQPQHF.

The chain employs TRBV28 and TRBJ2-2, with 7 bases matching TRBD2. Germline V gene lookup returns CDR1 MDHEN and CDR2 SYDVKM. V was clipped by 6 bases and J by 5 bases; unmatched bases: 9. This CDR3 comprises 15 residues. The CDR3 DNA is TGTGCCAGCAGCCTCATCACTAGCGCAACCGGGGAGCTGTTTTTT. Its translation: CASSLITSATGELFF.

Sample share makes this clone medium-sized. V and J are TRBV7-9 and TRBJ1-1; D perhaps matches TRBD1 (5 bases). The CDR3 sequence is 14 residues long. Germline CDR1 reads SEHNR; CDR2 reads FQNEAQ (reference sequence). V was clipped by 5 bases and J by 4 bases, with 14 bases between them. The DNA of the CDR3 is TGTGCCAGCAGCGCGACAGTGATCGGCACTGAAGCTTTCTTT. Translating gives CASSATVIGTEAFF.

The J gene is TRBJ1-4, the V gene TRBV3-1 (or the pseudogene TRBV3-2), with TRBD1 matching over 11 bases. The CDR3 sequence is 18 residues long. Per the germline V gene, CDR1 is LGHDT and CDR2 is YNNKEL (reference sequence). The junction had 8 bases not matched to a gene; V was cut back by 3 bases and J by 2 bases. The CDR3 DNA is TGTGCCAGCAGCCATTGGGACAGGGGGATTACGACTAATGAAAAACTGTTTTTT. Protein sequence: CASSHWDRGITTNEKLFF.

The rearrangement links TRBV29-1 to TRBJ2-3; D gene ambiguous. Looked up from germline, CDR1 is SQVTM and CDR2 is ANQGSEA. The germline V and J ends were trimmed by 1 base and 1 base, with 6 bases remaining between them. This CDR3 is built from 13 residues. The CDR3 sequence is CSVEVPGTDTQYF. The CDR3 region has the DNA TGCAGCGTTGAAGTACCAGGCACAGATACGCAGTATTTT.

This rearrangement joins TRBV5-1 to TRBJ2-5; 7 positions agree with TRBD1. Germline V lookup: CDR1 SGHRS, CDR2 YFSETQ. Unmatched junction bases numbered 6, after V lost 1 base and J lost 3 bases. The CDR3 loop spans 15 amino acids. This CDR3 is CASSLTGAVEETQYF. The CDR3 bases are TGCGCCAGCAGCTTGACAGGGGCGGTCGAAGAGACCCAGTACTTC.

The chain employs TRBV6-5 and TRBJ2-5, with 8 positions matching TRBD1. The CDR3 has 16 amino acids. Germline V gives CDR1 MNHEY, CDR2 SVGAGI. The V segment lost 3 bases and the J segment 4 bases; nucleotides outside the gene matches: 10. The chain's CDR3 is CASSYQTGGRGETQYF. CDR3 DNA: TGTGCCAGCAGTTATCAAACAGGGGGAAGAGGAGAGACCCAGTACTTC.

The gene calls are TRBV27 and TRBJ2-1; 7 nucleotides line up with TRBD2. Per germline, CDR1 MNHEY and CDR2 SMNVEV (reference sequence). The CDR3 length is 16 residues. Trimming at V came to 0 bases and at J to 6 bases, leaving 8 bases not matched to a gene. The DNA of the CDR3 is TGTGCCAGCAGTTTATCGAGGCGGGAGAAACTCAATGAGCAGTTCTTC. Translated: CASSLSRREKLNEQFF.

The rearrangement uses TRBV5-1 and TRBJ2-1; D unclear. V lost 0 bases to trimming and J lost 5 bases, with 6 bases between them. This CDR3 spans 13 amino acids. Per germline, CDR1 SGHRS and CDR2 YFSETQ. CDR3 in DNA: TGCGCCAGCAGCTTGGTACTAAACAATGAGCAGTTCTTC. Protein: CASSLVLNNEQFF. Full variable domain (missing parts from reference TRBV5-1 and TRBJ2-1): KAGVTQTPRYLIKTRGQQVTLSCSPISGHRSVSWYQQTPGQGLQFLFEYFSETQRNKGNFPGRFSGRQFSNSRSEMNVSTLELGDSALYLCASSLVLNNEQFFGPGTRLTVL.

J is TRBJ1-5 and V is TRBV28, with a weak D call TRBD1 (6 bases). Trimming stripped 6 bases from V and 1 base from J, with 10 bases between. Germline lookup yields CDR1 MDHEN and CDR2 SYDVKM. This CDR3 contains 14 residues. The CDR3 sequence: CASRLTGSNQPQHF. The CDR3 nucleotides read TGTGCCAGCAGACTTACAGGGAGCAATCAGCCCCAGCATTTT. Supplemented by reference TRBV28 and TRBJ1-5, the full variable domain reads DVKVTQSSRYLVKRTGEKVFLECVQDMDHENMFWYRQDPGLGLRLIYFSYDVKMKEKGDIPEGYSVSREKKERFSLILESASTNQTSMYLCASRLTGSNQPQHFGDGTRLSIL.

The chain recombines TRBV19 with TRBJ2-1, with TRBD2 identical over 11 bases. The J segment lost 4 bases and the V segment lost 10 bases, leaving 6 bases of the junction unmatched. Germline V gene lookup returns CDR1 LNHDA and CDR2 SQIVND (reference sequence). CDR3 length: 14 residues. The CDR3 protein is CATGGLAEYNEQFF. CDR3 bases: TGTGCCACTGGGGGACTAGCGGAGTACAATGAGCAGTTCTTC.